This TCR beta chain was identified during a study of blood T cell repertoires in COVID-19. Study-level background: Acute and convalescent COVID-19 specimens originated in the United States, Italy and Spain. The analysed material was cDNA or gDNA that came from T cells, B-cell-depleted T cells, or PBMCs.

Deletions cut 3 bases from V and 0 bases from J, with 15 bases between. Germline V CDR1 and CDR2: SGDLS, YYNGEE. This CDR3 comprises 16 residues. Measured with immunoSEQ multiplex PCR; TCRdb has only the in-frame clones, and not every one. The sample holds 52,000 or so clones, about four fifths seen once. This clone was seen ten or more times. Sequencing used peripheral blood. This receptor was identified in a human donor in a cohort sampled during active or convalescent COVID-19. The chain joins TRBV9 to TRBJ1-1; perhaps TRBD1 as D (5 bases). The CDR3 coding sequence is TGTGCCAGCAGCGGGCGGGACGACCTTATGAACACTGAAGCTTTCTTT. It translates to CASSGRDDLMNTEAFF.